Many counts were recorded for the clone carrying this T cell receptor (beta chain). These data belong to a study of T cells in Graves' hyperthyroidism and ophthalmopathy. TCR beta CDR3 regions were amplified from RNA. With the HTBI primer set, the TCR CDR3 went through a first round of RT-PCR. Using its own MiXCR run on the multiplex PCR reads, TCRdb lists one record per CDR3 protein. Of fewer than 750,000 distinct CDR3 sequences listed, around 15% are singletons. The CDR3 has 15 residues. Trimming stripped 9 bases from V and 6 bases from J, with 22 bases between. The germline V gene has CDR1 SGHTS and CDR2 YDEGEE.

The chain joins TRBV5-8 to TRBJ2-4, with D tentatively TRBD1 (6 bases). The sample comprised blood. The sequence was obtained from a middle-aged woman with Graves' ophthalmopathy. CDR3 amino acids: CATAPTGTPRNIQYF. The DNA of the CDR3 is TGTGCCACCGCTCCTACAGGGACACCTCGAAACATTCAGTACTTC.